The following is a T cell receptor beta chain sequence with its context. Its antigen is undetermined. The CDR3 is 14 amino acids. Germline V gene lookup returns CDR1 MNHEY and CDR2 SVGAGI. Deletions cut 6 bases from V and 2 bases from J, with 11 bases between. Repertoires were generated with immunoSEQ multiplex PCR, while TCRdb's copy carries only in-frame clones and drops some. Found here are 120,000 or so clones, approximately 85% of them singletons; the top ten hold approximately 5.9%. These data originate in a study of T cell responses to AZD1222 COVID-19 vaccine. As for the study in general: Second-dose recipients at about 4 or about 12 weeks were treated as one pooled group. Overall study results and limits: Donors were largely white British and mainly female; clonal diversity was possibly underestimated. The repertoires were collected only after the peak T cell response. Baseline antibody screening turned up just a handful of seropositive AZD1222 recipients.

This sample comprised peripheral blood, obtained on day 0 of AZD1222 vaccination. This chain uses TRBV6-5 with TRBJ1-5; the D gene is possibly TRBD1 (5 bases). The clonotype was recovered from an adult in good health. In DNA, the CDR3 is TGTGCCAGCAGGTGGGAAGGGGGCAATCAGCCCCAGCATTTT. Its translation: CASRWEGGNQPQHF.